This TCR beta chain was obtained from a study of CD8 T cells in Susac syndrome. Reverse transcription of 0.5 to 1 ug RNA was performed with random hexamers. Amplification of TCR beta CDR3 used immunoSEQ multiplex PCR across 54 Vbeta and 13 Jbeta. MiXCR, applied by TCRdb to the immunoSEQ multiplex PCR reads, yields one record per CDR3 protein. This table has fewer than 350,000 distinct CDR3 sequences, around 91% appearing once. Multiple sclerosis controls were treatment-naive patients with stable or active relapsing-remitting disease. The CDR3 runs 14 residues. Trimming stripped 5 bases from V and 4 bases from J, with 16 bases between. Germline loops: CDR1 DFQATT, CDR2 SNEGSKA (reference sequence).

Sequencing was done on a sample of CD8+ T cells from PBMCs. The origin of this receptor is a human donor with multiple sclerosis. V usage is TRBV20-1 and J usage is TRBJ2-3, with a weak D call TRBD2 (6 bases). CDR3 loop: CSAPLARRADTQYF. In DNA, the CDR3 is TGCAGTGCTCCACTAGCCCGTCGGGCAGATACGCAGTATTTT.